This TCR beta chain emerged from a study of T cell responses to AZD1222 COVID-19 vaccine. V lost 7 bases and J 4 bases, leaving 17 bases between the germline ends. The germline gives CDR1 LNHDA, CDR2 SQIVND (reference sequence). CDR3 length: 15 residues. General study points: Repertoire sampling occurred only after the peak T cell response.

The table came from immunoSEQ multiplex PCR; TCRdb's copy has only in-frame clones and leaves some out. The sample has over 130,000 clones, about 86% seen once. As for this clone: As yet, its antigen is unknown.

The gene calls are TRBV19 and TRBJ1-5; the D gene is possibly TRBD1 (5 bases). The source material was peripheral blood, sampled on day 0 of AZD1222 vaccination. The receptor comes from an adult in good health. The CDR3 loop reads CASNRPGNFNQPQHF. The DNA for the CDR3 is TGTGCCAGTAATCGTCCAGGGAACTTTAATCAGCCCCAGCATTTT.